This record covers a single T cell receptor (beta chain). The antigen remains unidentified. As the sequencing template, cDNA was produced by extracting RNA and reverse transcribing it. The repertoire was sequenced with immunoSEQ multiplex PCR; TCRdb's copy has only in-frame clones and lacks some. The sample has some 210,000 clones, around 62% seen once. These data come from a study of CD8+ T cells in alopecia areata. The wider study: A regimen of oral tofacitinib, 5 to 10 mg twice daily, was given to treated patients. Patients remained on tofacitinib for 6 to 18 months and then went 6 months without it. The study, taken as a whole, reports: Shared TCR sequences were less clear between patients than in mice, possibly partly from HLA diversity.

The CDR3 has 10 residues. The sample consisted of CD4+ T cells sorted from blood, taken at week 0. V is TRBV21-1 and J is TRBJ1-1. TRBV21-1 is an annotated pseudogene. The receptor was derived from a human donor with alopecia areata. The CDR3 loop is CASRGTEAFF. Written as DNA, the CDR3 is TGTGCCAGCCGAGGCACCGAAGCTTTCTTT.